The entry that follows covers one T cell receptor beta chain sequence. The CDR3 consists of 14 residues. V was trimmed by 0 bases and J by 7 bases, leaving 13 bases between them. Per the germline V gene, CDR1 is ENHRY and CDR2 is SYGVKD. These data belong to a study of blood T cell repertoires in COVID-19. Whole-study context: The samples span acute and convalescent COVID-19 from the United States, Italy and Spain. From T cells, B-cell-depleted T cells, or PBMCs came the material, which was cDNA or gDNA.

Assay: immunoSEQ multiplex PCR; the TCRdb copy retains only in-frame clones and omits some. The sample yields fewer than 250,000 clones, 83% seen once. Sequencing input: peripheral blood. The chain couples TRBV10-3 to TRBJ2-7; D is possibly TRBD1 (6 bases). The sequence came from a woman between 45 and 60 years old with acute or convalescent COVID-19. As DNA, the CDR3 is TGTGCCATCAGTGAGTCGGATGGGGGCAGGGAGCAGTACTTC. This codes for CAISESDGGREQYF.